These T cell receptor beta chains were read from a single sample in a study of T cells in Graves' hyperthyroidism and ophthalmopathy. TCRdb re-called the multiplex PCR reads with MiXCR, one entry per CDR3 protein. Of around 700,000 distinct CDR3 sequences listed, about 19% are singletons. The sequencing sample was made of blood. Receptor source: a woman in her 50s with Graves' hyperthyroidism that later progressed to Graves' ophthalmopathy. The conserved cysteine and the conserved F or W are not part of the CDR3 here. The order of the fields is V gene, clone size, CDR3 length, CDR3 protein. The size of a clone is reported for some rows only, either as once, few or many, or as a class for expanded clones.

V: TRBV3-1; size: .; length: 14; CDR3: ASTQGTGGPNQPQH
V: TRBV20-1; size: few; length: 10; CDR3: SAPQNTGELF
V: TRBV5-1; size: many; length: 11; CDR3: ASSLGTGTEAF
V: TRBV7-6; size: .; length: 14; CDR3: ASSPSVRVSSYEQY
V: TRBV11-2; size: many; length: 13; CDR3: ASSRRGLAKNIQY
V: TRBV12-3/TRBV12-4; size: .; length: 13; CDR3: ASSSPHRATVEQF
V: TRBV12-5; size: .; length: 12; CDR3: ASVPGPSYNEQF
V: TRBV10-3; size: many; length: 11; CDR3: AITGTGTYEQY
V: TRBV5-8; size: many; length: 12; CDR3: ASSLVGLVTEAF
V: TRBV7-6; size: many; length: 14; CDR3: ASSLEWGSNTDTQY
V: TRBV7-2; size: many; length: 12; CDR3: ASSLDLWVAGYT
V: TRBV27; size: few; length: 14; CDR3: ASSLSRGGSSGELF
V: TRBV10-1; size: many; length: 13; CDR3: ASIPLRMMNTEAF
V: TRBV5-1; size: .; length: 14; CDR3: ASQTSGATPTDTQY
V: TRBV13; size: few; length: 14; CDR3: ASSLAPNRNTGELF
V: TRBV6-1; size: many; length: 10; CDR3: ASRTGIRGYT
V: TRBV7-3; size: .; length: 19; CDR3: ASKNSRPKFSGGQSYNEQF
V: TRBV19; size: .; length: 13; CDR3: ASSARNRGSAEAF
V: TRBV5-1; size: few; length: 12; CDR3: ASRIVEDNSPLH
V: TRBV11-2; size: many; length: 13; CDR3: ASSLSSGLDYGYT
V: TRBV20-1; size: few; length: 11; CDR3: SALSGAGNTIY
V: TRBV20-1; size: many; length: 13; CDR3: SARIAGASSYEQY
V: TRBV20-1; size: .; length: 12; CDR3: SARAGGQNSPLH
V: TRBV3-1; size: many; length: 12; CDR3: ASSQRGLAGEQY
V: TRBV6-5; size: few; length: 13; CDR3: ASSYSTGVDEKLF
V: TRBV5-1; size: .; length: 13; CDR3: ASSPNADRGGEAF
V: TRBV3-1; size: many; length: 13; CDR3: ASSLGTGVNTEAF
V: TRBV30; size: many; length: 10; CDR3: AWRGLNYGYT
V: TRBV20-1; size: .; length: 12; CDR3: SASPGLSNQPQH
V: TRBV20-1; size: many; length: 13; CDR3: SAPGGTSATDTQY
V: TRBV10-3; size: few; length: 10; CDR3: AIGGAQETQY
V: TRBV20-1; size: .; length: 13; CDR3: SAALDSLGNSPLH
V: TRBV7-9; size: .; length: 14; CDR3: ASSFGTGPVLPETF
V: TRBV2; size: many; length: 12; CDR3: ASRVGPNNSPLH
V: TRBV7-3; size: many; length: 11; CDR3: ASSLEPNTEAF
V: TRBV9; size: few; length: 12; CDR3: ASSVGNTPEKLF
V: TRBV12-3/TRBV12-4; size: many; length: 12; CDR3: ASSLAGRGETQY
V: TRBV10-3; size: few; length: 14; CDR3: AIRLAGFLSTDTQY
V: TRBV24-1; size: few; length: 14; CDR3: ATSEPTGGGTDTQY
V: TRBV19; size: .; length: 13; CDR3: ASRRGDSENYGYT
V: TRBV18; size: many; length: 13; CDR3: ASSPPPGGDYGYT
V: TRBV20-1; size: few; length: 11; CDR3: SAREIAKNIQY
V: TRBV20-1; size: many; length: 12; CDR3: SARTGDSTDTQY
V: TRBV5-6; size: .; length: 12; CDR3: ASSLWRGQETQY
V: TRBV12-3/TRBV12-4; size: many; length: 10; CDR3: ASSWAVGEQY
V: TRBV12-5; size: .; length: 14; CDR3: ASGLHLYRESYGYT
V: TRBV6-5; size: few; length: 15; CDR3: ASSYSPAGGPSDTQY
V: TRBV7-2; size: .; length: 15; CDR3: ASSSSGTRGGRNEQF
V: TRBV6-5; size: .; length: 15; CDR3: ASSSHRGHGSGNTIY
V: TRBV9; size: few; length: 10; CDR3: ASSALPGPQY
V: TRBV18; size: many; length: 15; CDR3: ASSPPDRRKMAHEAF
V: TRBV7-6; size: few; length: 15; CDR3: ASSPLPLAGGNNEQF